The 12 T cell receptor beta chains given below trace back to one sample, sequenced in a study of identical twins (dated by TCRdb to the mid-2010s). The protocol used for the library was 5' RACE. Instrument on record: Illumina HiSeq 2000. The raw public reads went through TCRdb reprocessing: fastp at Q25, MiXCR clone calling, in-frame beta chains kept. Every distinct CDR3 protein forms one entry, paired with its most common genes and DNA. This sample holds roughly 710,000 distinct CDR3 sequences; less than 7% were observed only once. The ten top clones hold around 1.9% of the sample. The sequencing input was naive T cells sorted from blood. According to the study, the label for this sample's cell subset or site signals: cells isolated with a human naive T-cell isolation kit. The receptors come from a man aged 18 to 29 in good health.

The J gene is TRBJ2-5, the V gene TRBV7-2, with D maybe TRBD2 (6 bases). V was cut by 8 bases and J by 4 bases, with 17 bases left in between. CDR1 and CDR2 from the germline V gene are SGHTA and FQGNSA. This CDR3 has 14 residues. The CDR3 reads CASASGLAVETQYF. DNA for the CDR3: TGTGCCAGCGCATCTGGGTTAGCGGTAGAGACCCAGTACTTC.

This clonotype occurred many times. The V call is TRBV28, the J call TRBJ2-2, with D perhaps matching TRBD1 (6 bases). Trimming cost V 8 bases and J 4 bases, with 8 bases left between them. Germline V gene sequence: CDR1 MDHEN, CDR2 SYDVKM. The CDR3 runs to 12 residues. CDR3 loop: CASGGGTGELFF. The CDR3 DNA is TGTGCCAGCGGGGGCGGCACCGGGGAGCTGTTTTTT.

The sample holds many counts of this clonotype. V and J are TRBV29-1 and TRBJ2-2, with TRBD2 matching over 9 bases. The J segment lost 6 bases and the V segment lost 6 bases, leaving 8 bases of the junction unmatched. CDR1 and CDR2 from the germline V gene are SQVTM and ANQGSEA. CDR3 length equals 14 residues. Here the CDR3 reads CSVKAGGEAGELFF. The CDR3 DNA sequence: TGCAGCGTCAAAGCGGGAGGCGAGGCCGGGGAGCTGTTTTTT.

This chain uses TRBV27 with TRBJ2-7, with TRBD1 as a possible D gene (6 bases). V lost 6 bases to trimming and J lost 1 base, with 13 bases between them. The CDR3 length is 14 residues. Germline CDR1 and CDR2: MNHEY and SMNVEV (reference sequence). Here the CDR3 reads CASRRQASSYEQYV. DNA for the CDR3: TGTGCCAGCAGAAGACAGGCGTCATCCTACGAGCAGTACGTC.

This clonotype was found many times. The chain recombines TRBV10-3 with TRBJ2-7, with D tentatively TRBD1 or TRBD2 (5 bases each). The CDR3 covers 14 residues. V was pared by 4 bases and J by 0 bases, with 10 bases between. The germline gives CDR1 ENHRY, CDR2 SYGVKD. The DNA for the CDR3 is TGTGCCATCAGTGGGGGGACGAGCTCCTACGAGCAGTACGTC. Amino acids: CAISGGTSSYEQYV.

This clonotype was seen repeatedly, ten times or more. V usage is TRBV29-1 and J usage is TRBJ2-1, with D possibly being TRBD2 (5 bases). The CDR3 loop spans 14 amino acids. Germline V gene sequence: CDR1 SQVTM, CDR2 ANQGSEA. V was shortened by 4 bases and J by 4 bases, with 14 bases between the two germline ends. CDR3 bases: TGCAGCGTTGTGAGGGAAACAATATACAATGAGCAGTTCTTC. This translates into CSVVRETIYNEQFF.

Many counts were recorded for this clonotype. The V and J genes are TRBV27 and TRBJ2-7; tentative D call: TRBD1 (5 bases). The CDR3 is 15 residues long. Per the germline V gene, CDR1 is MNHEY and CDR2 is SMNVEV (reference sequence). V was pared by 3 bases and J by 3 bases, with 15 bases between. CDR3 protein: CASSFSQGTFYEQYV. The CDR3 bases are TGTGCCAGCAGTTTTAGCCAGGGTACTTTCTACGAGCAGTACGTC.

This clonotype was detected many times. The chain employs TRBV21-1 and TRBJ1-4; the table's D call TRBD1 went unverified against the DNA. TRBV21-1 represents a pseudogene. The CDR3 length is 14 residues. CDR3 amino acids: CARGVTLANEKLFF. The CDR3 DNA reads as TGTGCCAGGGGGGTAACCCTAGCTAATGAAAAACTGTTTTTT.

A few counts support this clonotype. The rearrangement uses TRBV30 and TRBJ1-1; TRBD1 aligns across 9 bases. Germline values: CDR1 GTSNPN, CDR2 SVGIG (reference sequence). J lost 4 bases, V lost 1 base, and 10 bases had no gene match. This CDR3 has 16 residues. The CDR3 DNA is TGTGCCTGGAGTGGCCTTTGGGGGACAGGGACCACTGAAGCTTTCTTT. Translated, it gives CAWSGLWGTGTTEAFF.

J is TRBJ1-3 and V is TRBV6-1; possibly TRBD1 for D (6 bases). V was pared by 0 bases and J by 2 bases, with 11 bases between. Germline V lookup: CDR1 MNHNS, CDR2 SASEGT. There are 16 residues in the CDR3. CDR3 DNA sequence: TGTGCCAGCAGTGAAGCCTACAGGGCGACTGGAAACACCATATATTTT. As protein: CASSEAYRATGNTIYF.

This clonotype came up many times. V usage is TRBV20-1 and J usage is TRBJ2-1; 8 bases map to TRBD1. The trim removed 6 bases at V and 5 bases at J, leaving 9 bases unmatched. CDR3 length equals 14 residues. Germline CDR1 DFQATT, CDR2 SNEGSKA (reference sequence). CDR3 DNA: TGCAGTGCGACGGGACAGGATGGGAACAATGAGCAGTTCTTC. It yields the protein CSATGQDGNNEQFF.

This clonotype showed up just a few times. The J gene is TRBJ2-3, the V gene TRBV21-1. TRBV21-1 is a listed pseudogene. The CDR3 is 15 amino acids. CDR3 residues: CASSKDRTATDTQYF. CDR3 nucleotide sequence: TGTGCCAGCAGCAAAGACCGGACAGCGACCGATACGCAGTATTTT.